The T cell receptor beta chain described here comes from a study of blood T cell repertoires in COVID-19 (dated by TCRdb to about 2020). At the level of the whole study: Samples from collaborators originated in the United States, Italy and Spain and spanned both the acute and convalescent phases of COVID-19. The repertoires were made available in a free public database intended to serve as a resource for research on the immune response to SARS-CoV-2. Sample metadata almost always included a de-identified subject ID, COVID-19 status, age in years and sex. The material from the prospective study consisted of cDNA or gDNA derived from T cells, B-cell-depleted T cells, or PBMCs. HLA class I and class II types, where available, came from metadata supplied by the sample provider rather than from assay-based typing. Deeply sampled blood TCRbeta repertoires from subjects exposed to, actively infected with, or recovered from COVID-19 were included in the dataset. Samples were obtained from the ongoing ImmuneRACE study (first 160 participants) and from 1,254 subjects provided by 6 global collaborators.

Collaborating institutions collected whole blood in K2EDTA tubes following their own protocols. For TCRbeta analysis, collaborators shipped samples in one of three forms: frozen whole blood, isolated PBMCs, or DNA extracted from either of those sample types. TCRbeta CDR3 regions were amplified from genomic DNA using the immunoSEQ Assay, a bias-controlled multiplex PCR. Per the authors' processing: The number of nucleated cells in each sample was estimated from the amplification of reference gene primers within the assay. Sequence reads were collapsed and filtered to measure the absolute abundance of every unique TCRbeta CDR3 rearrangement. Productive Simpson clonality was computed per sample as the square root of Simpson's diversity index over productive rearrangements. Held by TCRdb, this immuneACCESS table contains in-frame sequences only and omits some clones. Under half of the omission traces to an unresolved V gene where checked; the cause of the rest is unknown. V and J calls and clone size are as listed in that table; D and trimming were resolved from the DNA. The sample includes 150,000 to 200,000 clones, with roughly 80% observed a single time. About 6.3% of the sample lies in the top ten.

Trimming takes 2 bases from V and 5 bases from J, and the germline ends sit 7 bases apart. CDR1 SGHAT and CDR2 FQNNGV are derived from the germline V gene. Inclusive of the bounding cysteine and phenylalanine, the CDR3 is 13 residues long. CDR3 DNA is the only sequence kept; it has 39 bases, read in frame from the first base. On the study overall, not on this receptor specifically: Clinical and demographic metadata were provided uncurated, with the amount varying by source and participant.

A word on this clone: This receptor's antigen is unknown. The record has no base qualities; no much larger clone is one base away.

Sequenced sample: peripheral blood. This receptor was taken from a man between 60 and 75 years old with acute or convalescent COVID-19. The rearrangement combines TRBV11-2 with TRBJ1-5; TRBD1 is perhaps the D gene, given 5 matching bases. The bases read TGTGCCAGCAGCTTATCGGGGGATCAGCCCCAGCATTTT. Its amino acids are CASSLSGDQPQHF.